Shown below are 8 T cell receptor beta chains from a single sample sequenced in a study of blood T cell repertoires in COVID-19. This table comes from immunoSEQ multiplex PCR, and its TCRdb copy is limited to in-frame clones, with some not included. Here the sample spans about 300,000 clones, around 90% being singletons. The sequenced sample consisted of peripheral blood. The source of these receptors is a man between 65 and 79 years old with acute or convalescent COVID-19.

The chain carries TRBV3-1 (or the pseudogene TRBV3-2) and TRBJ2-1; TRBD1 aligns across 11 bases. The CDR3 extends over 15 amino acids. Germline CDR1 and CDR2: LGHDT and YNNKEL (reference sequence). Trimming cost V 6 bases and J 5 bases; bases outside gene matches: 6. The chain's CDR3 is CASRAGQGANNEQFF. CDR3 sequence (DNA): TGTGCCAGCAGGGCCGGACAGGGGGCAAACAATGAGCAGTTCTTC.

The sample holds one count of this clone. The chain has TRBV3-1 (or the pseudogene TRBV3-2) and TRBJ1-5; 9 nucleotides match TRBD1. The junction had 12 bases not matched to a gene; V was cut back by 5 bases and J by 7 bases. The germline gives CDR1 LGHDT, CDR2 YNNKEL (reference sequence). CDR3 length: 16 residues. The CDR3 here is CASSDRGKFGGQPQHF. The CDR3 nucleotides read TGTGCCAGCAGCGACAGGGGGAAATTTGGAGGGCAGCCCCAGCATTTT.

The gene calls are TRBV18 and TRBJ1-6; 11 nucleotides align to TRBD1. V lost 6 bases and J lost 0; bases outside the gene matches: 10. CDR3 length: 19 residues. The germline V gene has CDR1 KGHSH and CDR2 LQKENI. The CDR3 here is CASSQGQGAFSSYNSPLHF. CDR3 DNA: TGTGCCAGCTCCCAAGGACAGGGGGCCTTTAGCTCCTATAATTCACCCCTCCACTTT.

The rearrangement links TRBV4-1 to TRBJ1-3; D uncertain. CDR3 size: 16 residues. In germline, CDR1 is MGHRA, CDR2 YSYEKL. The V end lost 0 bases, the J end lost 0 bases, and 9 bases lay between the germline ends. DNA of the CDR3: TGCGCCAGCAGCCAAGATGCAGGACTCTCTGGAAACACCATATATTTT. The encoded protein is CASSQDAGLSGNTIYF.

This chain links TRBV30 with TRBJ1-4; D remains ambiguous. This CDR3 spans 15 amino acids. The V gene's germline CDR1 is GTSNPN and CDR2 SVGIG (reference sequence). V was clipped by 2 bases and J by 2 bases, with 12 bases between them. The CDR3 DNA reads as TGTGCCTGGAGTAGGTTGGTCGGGACTAATGAAAAACTGTTTTTT. Its translation is CAWSRLVGTNEKLFF.

CDR3 DNA sequence: TGTGCCACCCAGTCGGCCGAGGGACAAGAGACCCAGTACTTC. This encodes CATQSAEGQETQYF. The chain joins TRBV24-1 to TRBJ2-5; possible D gene TRBD2, 5 bases. Trimming left V 9 bases short and J 2 bases short, with 15 bases between. The CDR3 spans 14 residues. Germline V gives CDR1 KGHDR, CDR2 SFDVKD.

The rearrangement links TRBV13 to TRBJ2-7; unclear D gene. CDR3 size: 14 residues. Trimming stripped 4 bases from V and 9 bases from J, with 19 bases between. The germline gives CDR1 PRHDT, CDR2 FYEKMQ (reference sequence). The CDR3 loop is CASSYDSLITGQYF. In DNA form, the CDR3 reads TGTGCCAGCAGCTATGACTCCTTAATAACGGGGCAGTACTTC.

This chain uses TRBV7-9 with TRBJ1-4; D possibly corresponds to TRBD1 (6 bases). V lost 5 bases and J lost 0, with 13 bases in between. CDR1 and CDR2 from the germline V gene are SEHNR and FQNEAQ (reference sequence). The CDR3 consists of 16 residues. CDR3 DNA: TGTGCCAGCAGCATAGGGCGGACAGCAACTAATGAAAAACTGTTTTTT. Translation: CASSIGRTATNEKLFF.